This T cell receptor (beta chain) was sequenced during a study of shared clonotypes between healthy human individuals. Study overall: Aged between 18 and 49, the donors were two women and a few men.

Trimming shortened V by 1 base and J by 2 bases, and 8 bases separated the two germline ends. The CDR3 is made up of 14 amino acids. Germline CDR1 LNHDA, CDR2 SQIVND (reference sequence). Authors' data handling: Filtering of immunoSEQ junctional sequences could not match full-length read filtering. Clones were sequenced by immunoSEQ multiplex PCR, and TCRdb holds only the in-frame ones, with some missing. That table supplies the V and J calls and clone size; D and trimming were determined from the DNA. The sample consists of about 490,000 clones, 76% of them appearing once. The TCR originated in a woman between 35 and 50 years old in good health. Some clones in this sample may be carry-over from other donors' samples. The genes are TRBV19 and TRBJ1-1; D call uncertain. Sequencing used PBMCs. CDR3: CASSIVNGNTEAFF. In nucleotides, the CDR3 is TGTGCCAGTAGTATAGTCAACGGAAACACTGAAGCTTTCTTT.